Detailed here is one TCR beta chain. Its antigen is undetermined. The data derive from a study of graft-versus-host responses after intestinal transplantation. Study-level information: As for transplant type, recipients had multivisceral, liver-intestinal, or isolated intestinal grafts. Whole-study findings and limits: There were GvH clones found in recipient marrow, and some of them appeared first in ileum or blood. After transplant, early declines in HvG clones were associated with peak levels of circulating GvH clones.

Trimming pared 5 bases from V and 2 bases from J, leaving 36 bases between. This CDR3 region has 22 residues. CDR1 is SNHLY, CDR2 FYNNEI, per germline. Generated by immunoSEQ multiplex PCR, the TCRdb table keeps only in-frame clones and is missing some. Of more than 20,000 clones listed, roughly 85% were seen once; the top ten hold 1% to 1.3%. The receptor comes from a human patient who received an intestinal transplant, so some T cells may come from the graft donor. Sequenced here: PBMCs, sampled 27 to 29 days after intestinal transplant. The V call is TRBV2, the J call TRBJ2-5, with D perhaps TRBD1 or TRBD2 (7 bases each). CDR3 bases: TGTGCCAGCAGTTATAGTGGACTCCCAGGGGGGGATCGGGGAGAGGAACAAGAGACCCAGTACTTC. Translation gives CASSYSGLPGGDRGEEQETQYF. Together with reference TRBV2 and TRBJ2-5, the CDR3 gives the full variable domain: EPEVTQTPSHQVTQMGQEVILRCVPISNHLYFYWYRQILGQKVEFLVSFYNNEISEKSEIFDDQFSVERPDGSNFTLKIRSTKLEDSAMYFCASSYSGLPGGDRGEEQETQYFGPGTRLLVL.